This entry lists 4 T cell receptor beta chains sequenced from one sample in a study of spatial heterogeneity in lung cancer (dated 2019 in TCRdb). Beyond this particular receptor, the publication reports: The tumor nonsynonymous mutation count correlated with the number of expanded intratumoral alpha and beta TCRs.

Libraries were built with 5' RACE. The reads were generated on a NextSeq 500. Starting from the raw public reads, TCRdb applied fastp trimming at Q25, assembled clones with MiXCR and retained in-frame beta chains. Each entry merges the rows of one CDR3 protein and shows their most common DNA and genes. This sample has 8,300 or so distinct CDR3 sequences in its table, and under 10% of those were observed once. About 4% of the sample belongs to the ten largest clones. No antigen is known for these receptors. Per the publication, the time point label means: sample taken at primary tumor resection. The sample was lung tumor tissue, taken at surgery. These receptors were obtained from a male donor with early-stage non-small cell lung cancer.

Judged by abundance, this clonotype is medium-sized. Little can be read into the size of this beta chain, an off-target read in a library designed for alpha chains. The rearrangement uses TRBV28 and TRBJ2-5; no clear D. Per the germline V gene, CDR1 is MDHEN and CDR2 is SYDVKM. The CDR3 consists of 11 residues. Between the trimmed V and J ends, which lost 6 bases and 8 bases, there was a span of 10 bases. The CDR3 coding sequence is TGTGCCAGCAGCCCACCTAAAACCCAGTACTTC. The encoded protein is CASSPPKTQYF.

By share, this clonotype counts as medium-sized (0.01 to 0.1%). This beta chain is an unintended read in a library built for alpha chains; its size means little. In DNA form, the CDR3 reads TGTGCCAGCAGTTCTAGAGGGACCCAGTACTTC. Protein: CASSSRGTQYF. The rearrangement joins TRBV28 to TRBJ2-5; unclear D gene. Germline-derived CDR1 and CDR2 are MDHEN and SYDVKM. The germline V and J ends were trimmed by 4 bases and 7 bases, with 7 bases remaining between them. The CDR3 covers 11 residues.

This clonotype was detected ten times or more. In a library made to pick up alpha chains, this beta chain is a stray read with a size that means little. The chain has TRBV5-1 and TRBJ2-5; a possible D gene is TRBD1 (5 bases). CDR1 is SGHRS, CDR2 YFSETQ, per germline. V lost 0 bases, J lost 5 bases, and 11 bases lay in between. There are 14 residues in the CDR3. The CDR3, as DNA: TGCGCCAGCAGCTTGGTCCAGGGCGGCGAGACCCAGTACTTC. Its translation is CASSLVQGGETQYF.

This clonotype was counted between two and nine times. Little can be read into the size of this beta chain, an off-target read in a library designed for alpha chains. The chain uses TRBV6-5 and TRBJ1-1, with 12 nucleotides matching TRBD1. This CDR3 comprises 17 residues. CDR1 is MNHEY and CDR2 is SVGAGI in the germline V gene. V trimming: 0 bases; J trimming: 5 bases; junction bases outside the gene matches: 7. CDR3 loop: CASSYSTGTGGFTEAFF. DNA for the CDR3: TGTGCCAGCAGTTACTCGACGGGGACAGGGGGCTTTACTGAAGCTTTCTTT.